This TCR beta chain comes out of a study of T cell repertoires in cytomegalovirus infection. Across the study: HLA-C-restricted CMV epitopes, recently identified, and well-studied HLA-B-restricted ones were used by the study. Matching HLA type, along with CMV infection, was indicated by public TCR beta signatures.

In TCRdb, the reads were re-called with MiXCR into one record per CDR3 protein. The sample contains roughly 340,000 distinct CDR3 sequences, under 35% of which appear only once. Turning to this clonotype: Its antigen is unidentified.

Study-level findings and limits: Based on cumulative public TCR beta family frequency, carriers of CMV plus the relevant HLA were identified. CMV-specific HLA-C-restricted TCR beta clonotypes dominated the ex vivo response.

The CDR3 totals 10 residues. Germline CDR1 and CDR2: MNHEY and SMNVEV (reference sequence). Trimming left V 8 bases short and J 9 bases short, with 5 bases between. The source material was cultured PBMCs, sampled from culture after CMV antigen stimulation. This TCR derives from a human donor in good health (CMV status not recorded). Some clones in this sample may be carry-over from other donors' samples. This chain joins TRBV27 and TRBJ1-6; D not certain. The CDR3 nucleotides are TGTGCCAGCGGTGGTTCACCCCTCCACTTT. The encoded protein is CASGGSPLHF.